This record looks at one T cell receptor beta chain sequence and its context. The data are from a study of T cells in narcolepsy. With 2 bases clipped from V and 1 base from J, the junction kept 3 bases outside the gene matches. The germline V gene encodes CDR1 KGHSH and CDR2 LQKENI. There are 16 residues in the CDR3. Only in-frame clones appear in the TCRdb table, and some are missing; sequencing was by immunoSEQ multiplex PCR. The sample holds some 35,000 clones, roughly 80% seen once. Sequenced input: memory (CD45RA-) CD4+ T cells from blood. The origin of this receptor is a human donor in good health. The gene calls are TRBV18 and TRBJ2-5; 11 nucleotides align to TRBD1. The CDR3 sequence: CASSPFGTGGQETQYF. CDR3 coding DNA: TGTGCCAGCTCACCATTCGGGACAGGGGGCCAAGAGACCCAGTACTTC. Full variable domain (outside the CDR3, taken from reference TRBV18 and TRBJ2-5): NAGVMQNPRHLVRRRGQEARLRCSPMKGHSHVYWYRQLPEEGLKFMVYLQKENIIDESGMPKERFSAEFPKEGPSILRIQQVVRGDSAAYFCASSPFGTGGQETQYFGPGTRLLVL.